The TCR beta chain under discussion was sequenced for a study of response to subunit inactivated influenza vaccine. Regarding this clonotype: Antigen specificity is unknown.

The CDR3 has 17 amino acids. V lost 1 base to trimming and J lost 0 bases, with 13 bases between them. CDR1 and CDR2 from the germline V gene are LGHDT and YNNKEL (reference sequence). General study results and limits: Authors suggested that a seasonal influenza vaccination recruits few new T cells each time.

TCRdb called the RT-PCR reads again in MiXCR, with one record for every CDR3 protein. This table holds hundreds of thousands of distinct CDR3 sequences, roughly 8.2% found once. The source of this sequence is a man aged 50 to 69 who received an inactivated influenza vaccine. This chain links TRBV3-1 with TRBJ2-1; possibly TRBD1 or TRBD2 for D (5 bases each). Here the sequenced sample was PBMCs from blood, taken about 24 months after vaccination. The CDR3 region has the DNA TGTGCCAGCAGCCAAGCAGAGGCAGGGAGCTCCTACAATGAGCAGTTCTTC. Translating it yields CASSQAEAGSSYNEQFF.